This TCR beta chain appears in the sequencing data of a study of T cells in Graves' hyperthyroidism and ophthalmopathy. Study-level background: Specimen type is peripheral blood, collected at initial diagnosis prior to any treatment.

Patients aged 18 to 65 with hyperthyroidism were newly diagnosed, with duration under 2 months. Study-wide points: The blood repertoire included most of the expanded thyroid clonotypes above 0.001.

Regarding this clonotype: Antigen specificity is unknown.

Germline V gene sequence: CDR1 SGHTS, CDR2 YDEGEE. The V end lost 10 bases, the J end lost 7 bases, and 14 bases lay between the germline ends. This CDR3 contains 11 residues. TCR beta CDR3 regions were amplified from RNA. The TCR CDR3 was amplified in a first-round RT-PCR using the HTBI primer set. TCRdb reanalysed the multiplex PCR reads using MiXCR and keeps one entry per CDR3 protein. The data show 300,000 to 350,000 distinct CDR3 sequences, with 15% to 20% seen just once and around 50% held by the top ten. The sequence derives from a woman between 50 and 59 years old with Graves' hyperthyroidism. Sequencing was done on a sample of blood. The rearrangement links TRBV5-8 to TRBJ2-5; D remains unclear. The CDR3 nucleotides read TGTGCCTTCGGTAGGCTGGGGACCCAGTACTTC. Translated, it gives CAFGRLGTQYF.